This TCR beta chain was sequenced during a study of cytomegalovirus exposure and HLA in healthy donors (dated by TCRdb to about 2017). As for the study more broadly: A later analysis indicated that the 90 to 150 validation repertoires were generated on the platform also employed for the 700 or so repertoires of the first cohort. High-throughput TCR immunosequencing, statistical association of individual TCRs with disease status, and machine learning were combined to predict cytomegalovirus infection status. A separate validation cohort of roughly 130 different subjects was used in addition to the roughly 670-subject first cohort. The study aimed to test whether signatures of past pathogen exposure could be identified by cataloging public T cell receptors. On the study overall, not on this receptor specifically: A few of the identified cytomegalovirus-associated TCR beta chains were confirmed in vitro to be specific for cytomegalovirus antigens. Most TCR sequences were observed very rarely across donors, whereas some public TCRs were present in many individuals. In a later analysis, TCRs clustered in the first cohort were found to also tend to co-occur in the 100 to 150 validation repertoires, with approximately 95% of cluster scores above 0. In both the original and validation cohorts, the classifier was reported to diagnose cytomegalovirus status with high specificity and sensitivity. According to the authors, the approach could potentially be generalized to other disease states and immunological phenotypes. All 120 or so repertoires were used to score co-occurrence in the validation cohort in a later analysis, because that analysis had no HLA typing for the cohort. The study listed 150 to 200 TCR beta chains as associated with cytomegalovirus.

As to this clone: Its antigen is still unknown. Per-nucleotide qualities are absent, and no much larger clonotype sits a single base away.

Libraries came from the immunoSEQ multiplex PCR assay. The paper's data handling went like this. To diagnose cytomegalovirus status from the catalog of TCR beta chain sequences, a statistical classification framework was built. As stored in TCRdb, this immuneACCESS dataset retains in-frame rearrangements with V and J assigned. A fraction of the clones does not appear; measured against another copy, unresolved V genes explain less than half of the discrepancy, and the remainder lacks a known reason. V, J and clone size derive from that table, while D and trimming were established from the DNA sequence. The sample data list over 200,000 clones, and about 90% of these were observed just once. Of the sample, approximately 2.9% is held by the ten largest clones. The donors were included in the validation cohort of some 120 subjects, a group kept apart from the roughly 700-subject first cohort. The junction carries 13 bases between V and J, which are trimmed by 0 bases and 7 bases respectively. The CDR3 numbers 15 residues from cysteine through phenylalanine. The DNA shown is the 45-base CDR3, in frame from base 1. In the germline V gene, CDR1 corresponds to LGHNA and CDR2 to YNFKEQ.

The rearrangement joined TRBV4-2 to TRBJ2-1, with no D gene named confidently. The source of this sequence is a woman aged 18-30 years in good health and CMV-seronegative. The sequencing input was PBMCs. The nucleotide sequence reads TGTGCCAGCAGCCAAGATACCCTTGCGCTTAATGAGCAGTTCTTC. It is translated as CASSQDTLALNEQFF.